This T cell receptor beta chain was documented in a study of blood T cell repertoires in COVID-19. Sequencing was performed with immunoSEQ multiplex PCR; in TCRdb, only in-frame clones are kept and a portion is missing. In the table there are 35,000 to 40,000 clones, roughly 84% of which are singletons. This clone was observed a single time. Germline CDR1 is SQVTM and CDR2 is ANQGSEA. The CDR3 extends over 14 amino acids. Trimming pared 3 bases from V and 0 bases from J, leaving 9 bases between. V gene TRBV29-1 combines with J gene TRBJ1-3; D ambiguous. The sequence was collected from a man aged 55-75 years with COVID-19, enrolled during active disease. Sequences were obtained from peripheral blood. The CDR3 reads CSVDGGYSGNTIYF. CDR3 sequence (DNA): TGCAGCGTTGACGGCGGGTACTCTGGAAACACCATATATTTT.